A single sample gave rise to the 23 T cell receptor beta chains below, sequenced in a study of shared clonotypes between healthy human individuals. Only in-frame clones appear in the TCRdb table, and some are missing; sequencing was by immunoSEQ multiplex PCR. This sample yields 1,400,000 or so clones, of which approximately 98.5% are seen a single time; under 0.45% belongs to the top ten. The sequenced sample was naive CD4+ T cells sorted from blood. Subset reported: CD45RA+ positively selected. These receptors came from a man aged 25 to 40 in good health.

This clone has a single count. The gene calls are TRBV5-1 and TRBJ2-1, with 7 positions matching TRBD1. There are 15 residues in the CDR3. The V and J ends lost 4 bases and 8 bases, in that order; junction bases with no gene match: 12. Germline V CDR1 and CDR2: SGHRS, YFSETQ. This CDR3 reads CASSDTGDPGDEQFF. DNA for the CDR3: TGCGCCAGCAGCGACACAGGGGACCCCGGGGATGAGCAGTTCTTC.

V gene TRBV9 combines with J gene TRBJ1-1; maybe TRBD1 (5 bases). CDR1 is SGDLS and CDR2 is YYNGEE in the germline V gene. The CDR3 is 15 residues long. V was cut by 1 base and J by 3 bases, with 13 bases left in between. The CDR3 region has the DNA TGTGCCAGCAGCGTACTAGGACACTCGGACACTGAAGCTTTCTTT. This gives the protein CASSVLGHSDTEAFF.

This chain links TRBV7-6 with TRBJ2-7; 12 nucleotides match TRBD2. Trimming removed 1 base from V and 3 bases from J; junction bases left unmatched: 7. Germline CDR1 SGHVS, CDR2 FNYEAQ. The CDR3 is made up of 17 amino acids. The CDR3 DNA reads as TGTGCCAGCAGCTTAGTTGCGACTAGCGGGAGTATCTACGAGCAGTACTTC. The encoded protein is CASSLVATSGSIYEQYF.

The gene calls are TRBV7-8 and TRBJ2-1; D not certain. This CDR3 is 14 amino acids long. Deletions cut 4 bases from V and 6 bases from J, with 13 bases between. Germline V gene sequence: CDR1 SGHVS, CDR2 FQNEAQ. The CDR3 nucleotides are TGTGCCAGCAGCTCCGGGCCCCTCGTCAATGAGCAGTTCTTC. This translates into CASSSGPLVNEQFF.

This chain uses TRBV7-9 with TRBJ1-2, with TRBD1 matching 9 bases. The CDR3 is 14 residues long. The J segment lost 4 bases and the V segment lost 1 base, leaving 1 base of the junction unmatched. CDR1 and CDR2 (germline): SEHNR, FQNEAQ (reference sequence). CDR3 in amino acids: CASSLGTGVYGYTF. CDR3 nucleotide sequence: TGTGCCAGCAGCTTAGGGACAGGGGTCTATGGCTACACCTTC. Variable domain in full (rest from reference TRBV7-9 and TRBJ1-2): DTGVSQNPRHKITKRGQNVTFRCDPISEHNRLYWYRQTLGQGPEFLTYFQNEAQLEKSRLLSDRFSAERPKGSFSTLEIQRTEQGDSAMYLCASSLGTGVYGYTFGSGTRLTVV.

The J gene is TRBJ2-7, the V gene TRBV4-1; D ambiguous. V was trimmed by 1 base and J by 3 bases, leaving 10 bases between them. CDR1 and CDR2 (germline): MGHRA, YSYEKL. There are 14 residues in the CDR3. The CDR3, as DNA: TGCGCCAGCAGCCAAGGACTCCTCATCTACGAGCAGTACTTC. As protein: CASSQGLLIYEQYF.

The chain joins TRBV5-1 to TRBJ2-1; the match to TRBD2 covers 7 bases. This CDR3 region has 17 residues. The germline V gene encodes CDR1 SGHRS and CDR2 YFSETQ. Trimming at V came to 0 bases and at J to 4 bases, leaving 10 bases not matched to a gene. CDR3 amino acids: CASSLVFESGDYNEQFF. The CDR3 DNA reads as TGCGCCAGCAGCTTGGTGTTCGAGAGCGGGGATTACAATGAGCAGTTCTTC.

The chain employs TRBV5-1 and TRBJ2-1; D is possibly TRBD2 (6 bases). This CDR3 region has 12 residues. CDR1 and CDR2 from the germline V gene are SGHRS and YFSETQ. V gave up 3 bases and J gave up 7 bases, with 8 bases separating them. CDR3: CASSWGENEQFF. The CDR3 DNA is TGCGCCAGCAGCTGGGGGGAGAATGAGCAGTTCTTC.

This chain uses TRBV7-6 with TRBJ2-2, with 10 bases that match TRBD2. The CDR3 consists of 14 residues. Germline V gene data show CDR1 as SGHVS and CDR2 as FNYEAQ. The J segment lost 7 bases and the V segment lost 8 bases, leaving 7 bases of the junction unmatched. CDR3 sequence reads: CASVSLAGGGELFF. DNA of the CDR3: TGTGCCAGCGTCTCTTTAGCGGGAGGCGGGGAGCTGTTTTTT.

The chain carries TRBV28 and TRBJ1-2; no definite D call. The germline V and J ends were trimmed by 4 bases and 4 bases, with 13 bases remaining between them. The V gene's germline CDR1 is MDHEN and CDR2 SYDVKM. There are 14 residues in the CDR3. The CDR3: CASSSPTPSYGYTF. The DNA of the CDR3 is TGTGCCAGCAGTTCTCCAACACCGTCCTATGGCTACACCTTC.

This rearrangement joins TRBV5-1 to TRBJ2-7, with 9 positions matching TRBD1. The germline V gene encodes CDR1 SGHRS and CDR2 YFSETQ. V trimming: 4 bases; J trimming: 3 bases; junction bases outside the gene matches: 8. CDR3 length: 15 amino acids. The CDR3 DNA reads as TGCGCCAGCAGCCCAAACAGGGGGCAGTACTACGAGCAGTACTTC. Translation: CASSPNRGQYYEQYF.

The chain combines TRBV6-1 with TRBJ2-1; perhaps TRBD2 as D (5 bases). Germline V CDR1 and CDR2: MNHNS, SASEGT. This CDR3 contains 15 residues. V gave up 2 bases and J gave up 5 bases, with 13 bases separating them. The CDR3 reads CASSERRALNNEQFF. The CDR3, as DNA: TGTGCCAGCAGTGAAAGGCGGGCCCTAAACAATGAGCAGTTCTTC.

The CDR3 is CASSPQGALVAGEQYF. In nucleotides, the CDR3 is TGTGCCAGCTCACCACAGGGGGCGCTGGTGGCAGGCGAGCAGTACTTC. The chain uses TRBV18 and TRBJ2-7; 7 bases are shared with TRBD1. The CDR3 spans 16 residues. Germline CDR1 is KGHSH and CDR2 is LQKENI. V lost 1 base and J lost 6; bases outside the gene matches: 12.

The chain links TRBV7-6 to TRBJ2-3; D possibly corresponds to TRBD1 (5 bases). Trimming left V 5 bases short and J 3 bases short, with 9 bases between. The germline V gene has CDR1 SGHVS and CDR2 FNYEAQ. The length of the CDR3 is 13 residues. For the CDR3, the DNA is TGTGCCAGCAGCCCCACAGGAACAGATACGCAGTATTTT. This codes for CASSPTGTDTQYF.

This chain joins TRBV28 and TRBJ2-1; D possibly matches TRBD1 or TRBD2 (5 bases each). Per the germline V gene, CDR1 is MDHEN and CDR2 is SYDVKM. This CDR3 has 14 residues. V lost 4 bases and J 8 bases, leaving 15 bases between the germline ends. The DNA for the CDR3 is TGTGCCAGCAGTTCGGGACGGCCCTCTCATGAGCAGTTCTTC. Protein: CASSSGRPSHEQFF.

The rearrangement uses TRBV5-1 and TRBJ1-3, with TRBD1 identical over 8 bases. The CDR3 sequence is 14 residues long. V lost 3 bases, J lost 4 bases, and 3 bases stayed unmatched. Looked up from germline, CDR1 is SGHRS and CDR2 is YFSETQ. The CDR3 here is CASSSTGVGNTIYF. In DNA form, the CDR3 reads TGCGCCAGCAGCTCGACAGGGGTCGGAAACACCATATATTTT.

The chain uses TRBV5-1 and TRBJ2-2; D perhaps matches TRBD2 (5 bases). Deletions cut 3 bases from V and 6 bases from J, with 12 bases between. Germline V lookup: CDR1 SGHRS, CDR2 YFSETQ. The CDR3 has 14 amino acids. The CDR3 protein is CASSSEGVAGELFF. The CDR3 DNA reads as TGCGCCAGCAGCTCCGAGGGAGTCGCCGGGGAGCTGTTTTTT.

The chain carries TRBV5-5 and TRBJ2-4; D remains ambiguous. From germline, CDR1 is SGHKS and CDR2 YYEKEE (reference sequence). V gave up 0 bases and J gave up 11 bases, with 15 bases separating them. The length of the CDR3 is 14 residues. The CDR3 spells CASSLAVGISLQYF. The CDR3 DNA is TGTGCCAGCAGCTTGGCCGTAGGGATTTCTCTTCAGTACTTC.

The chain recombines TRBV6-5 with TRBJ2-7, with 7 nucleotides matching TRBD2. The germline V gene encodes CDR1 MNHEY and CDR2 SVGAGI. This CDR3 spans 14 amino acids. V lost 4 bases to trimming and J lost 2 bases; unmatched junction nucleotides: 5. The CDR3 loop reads CASSWEGTPYEQYF. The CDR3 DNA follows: TGTGCCAGCAGTTGGGAGGGAACCCCCTACGAGCAGTACTTC.

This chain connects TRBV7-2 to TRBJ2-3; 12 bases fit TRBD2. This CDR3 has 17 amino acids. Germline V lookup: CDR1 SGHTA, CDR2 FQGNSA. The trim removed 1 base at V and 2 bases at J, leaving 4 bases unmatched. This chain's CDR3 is CASSLVLAGGPTDTQYF. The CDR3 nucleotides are TGTGCCAGCAGCTTAGTACTAGCGGGAGGTCCCACAGATACGCAGTATTTT. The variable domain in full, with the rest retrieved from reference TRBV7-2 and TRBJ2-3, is GAGVSQSPSNKVTEKGKDVELRCDPISGHTALYWYRQSLGQGLEFLIYFQGNSAPDKSGLPSDRFSAERTGGSVSTLTIQRTQQEDSAVYLCASSLVLAGGPTDTQYFGPGTRLTVL.

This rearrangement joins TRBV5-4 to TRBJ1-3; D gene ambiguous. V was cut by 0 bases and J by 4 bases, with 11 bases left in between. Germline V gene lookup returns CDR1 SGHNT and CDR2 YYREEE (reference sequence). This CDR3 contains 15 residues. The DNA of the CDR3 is TGTGCCAGCAGCTTGGTGGGCGGCGGAGGAAACACCATATATTTT. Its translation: CASSLVGGGGNTIYF.

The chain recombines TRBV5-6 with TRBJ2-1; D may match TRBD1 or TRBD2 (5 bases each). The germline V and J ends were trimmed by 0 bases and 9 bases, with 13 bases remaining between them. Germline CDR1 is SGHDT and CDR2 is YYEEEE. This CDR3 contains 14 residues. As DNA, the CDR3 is TGTGCCAGCAGCTTGGCCGGGGCGGGCAGTGAGCAGTTCTTC. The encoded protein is CASSLAGAGSEQFF.

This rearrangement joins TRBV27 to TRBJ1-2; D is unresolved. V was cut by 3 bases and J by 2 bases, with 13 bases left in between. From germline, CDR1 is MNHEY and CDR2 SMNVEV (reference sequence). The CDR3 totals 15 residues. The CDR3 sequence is CASSLAGRRNYGYTF. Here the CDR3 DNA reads TGTGCCAGCAGTTTGGCCGGCCGAAGGAACTATGGCTACACCTTC.